These 30 T cell receptor beta chains came from one sample sequenced in a study of Ad26.COV2.S vaccination and SARS-CoV-2 variants (dated by TCRdb to 2020 to 2023). The protocol used for the library was the immunoSEQ multiplex PCR assay. This immuneACCESS table, as held by TCRdb, lists in-frame sequences with V and J called but not all clones. Of the missing ones, under half trace to an unresolved V gene in checked studies; the others have no known cause. The sample table records over 350,000 clones; roughly nine tenths of these occur just once. Of the sample, roughly 3.2% is held by the ten largest clones. The treatment or condition label for this specimen denotes: some 20 received Ad26.COV2.S at low or high dose, single or two shots; 5 received placebo; per-sample allocation not given. For vaccine and placebo recipients, the sequenced repertoires came from samples collected on day 63 after the first injection.

The sample consisted of peripheral blood, taken in a trial of Ad26.COV2.S vaccine versus placebo. Receptor source: a person aged 18 to 59 who received the Ad26.COV2.S COVID-19 vaccine or a placebo.

The V and J genes are TRBV5-4 and TRBJ1-1; 7 bases are shared with TRBD1. The CDR3 spans 12 residues. V dropped 6 bases and J dropped 10; count of bases not matched to a gene: 9. Germline V CDR1 and CDR2: SGHNT, YYREEE (reference sequence). The CDR3 protein is CASTGGGSGAFF. The DNA of the CDR3 is TGTGCCAGCACCGGAGGGGGCAGCGGAGCTTTCTTT.

J is TRBJ1-2 and V is TRBV19; no reliable D call. The CDR3 extends over 13 amino acids. The germline V and J ends were trimmed by 3 bases and 6 bases, with 11 bases remaining between them. Germline V lookup: CDR1 LNHDA, CDR2 SQIVND (reference sequence). DNA of the CDR3: TGTGCCAGTAGTATTGGTCGGTCGGATGGCTACACCTTC. It specifies CASSIGRSDGYTF.

This chain uses TRBV21-1 with TRBJ1-1. TRBV21-1 is flagged as a pseudogene. The CDR3 is 18 residues long. The CDR3 reads CASSKSPRYWYRNTEAFF. In DNA form, the CDR3 reads TGTGCCAGCAGCAAATCCCCCCGCTATTGGTACCGGAACACTGAAGCTTTCTTT.

This chain uses TRBV12-3 or TRBV12-4 with TRBJ1-1; no definite D call. This CDR3 is 13 amino acids long. V was shortened by 11 bases and J by 4 bases, with 17 bases between the two germline ends. This CDR3 is CAVRSGGSTEAFF. The CDR3, as DNA: TGTGCCGTCCGGTCGGGCGGGTCCACTGAAGCTTTCTTT.

This clone was seen only once. Other nucleotide sequences from this sample produce the same CDR3. The chain recombines TRBV3-1 (or the pseudogene TRBV3-2) with TRBJ2-3; 8 bases fit TRBD2. CDR1 and CDR2 (germline): LGHDT, YNNKEL (reference sequence). This CDR3 is 15 amino acids long. J lost 0 bases, V lost 2 bases, and 1 base had no gene match. This chain's CDR3 is CASSQRGGSTDTQYF. The CDR3 DNA sequence: TGTGCCAGCAGCCAACGGGGGGGAAGCACAGATACGCAGTATTTT.

This clone was seen only a few times. The chain employs TRBV5-1 and TRBJ2-2; 10 bases fit TRBD2. The germline V gene has CDR1 SGHRS and CDR2 YFSETQ. Trimming removed 3 bases from V and 3 bases from J; junction bases left unmatched: 2. The CDR3 runs to 15 residues. DNA of the CDR3: TGCGCCAGCAGCTGGGGGACTAGCGACACCGGGGAGCTGTTTTTT. Encoded protein: CASSWGTSDTGELFF.

The rearrangement links TRBV5-1 to TRBJ1-2, with 9 bases matching TRBD1. The germline gives CDR1 SGHRS, CDR2 YFSETQ. The CDR3 is made up of 14 amino acids. After removal of 6 bases from V and 3 bases from J, the junction contained 6 bases not matched to a gene. CDR3 bases: TGCGCCAGCACCCCGGACAGGGGTGACTATGGCTACACCTTC. Amino acid sequence: CASTPDRGDYGYTF. The full variable domain, rest sourced from reference TRBV5-1 and TRBJ1-2, is KAGVTQTPRYLIKTRGQQVTLSCSPISGHRSVSWYQQTPGQGLQFLFEYFSETQRNKGNFPGRFSGRQFSNSRSEMNVSTLELGDSALYLCASTPDRGDYGYTFGSGTRLTVV.

The V call is TRBV25-1, the J call TRBJ1-1; perhaps TRBD1 as D (6 bases). V gave up 5 bases and J gave up 5 bases, with 12 bases separating them. The germline CDR1 and CDR2 sequences are MGHDK and SYGVNS. The CDR3 covers 13 residues. The CDR3 nucleotides read TGTGCCAGCAGTCCTCCAAGGGGGACTGAAGCTTTCTTT. Protein: CASSPPRGTEAFF.

This clone was counted only a few times. CDR3 sequence (DNA): TGTGCCAGCAGCCGAGGGACGGACAGGGGACCCTACGAGCAGTACTTC. It encodes CASSRGTDRGPYEQYF. The chain joins TRBV4-2 to TRBJ2-7; 9 bases match TRBD1. Trimming took 4 bases from V and 2 from J; bases not matched to a gene: 9. The CDR3 extends over 16 amino acids. CDR1 and CDR2 from the germline V gene are LGHNA and YNFKEQ.

This chain links TRBV4-3 with TRBJ1-5, with D perhaps matching TRBD1 (5 bases). Per germline, CDR1 LGHNA and CDR2 YSLEER. The CDR3 runs 14 residues. V lost 0 bases to trimming and J lost 6 bases, with 9 bases between them. The CDR3 loop reads CASSQDSQGQPQHF. CDR3 DNA: TGCGCCAGCAGCCAAGATAGTCAGGGTCAGCCCCAGCATTTT.

The chain links TRBV15 to TRBJ1-5, with TRBD1 identical over 8 bases. J was trimmed by 1 base and V by 2 bases; bases with no gene match: 4. Germline loops: CDR1 LNHNV, CDR2 YYDKDF (reference sequence). The CDR3 totals 16 residues. For the CDR3, the DNA is TGTGCCACCAGCAGATCGGGACAGGCCAGCAATCAGCCCCAGCATTTT. Its translation is CATSRSGQASNQPQHF.

V gene TRBV30 combines with J gene TRBJ1-3; 12 bases agree with TRBD1. The CDR3 sequence is 17 residues long. J was trimmed by 0 bases and V by 5 bases; bases with no gene match: 8. The germline V gene encodes CDR1 GTSNPN and CDR2 SVGIG (reference sequence). CDR3 in amino acids: CAWGDRGPTSSGNTIYF. The CDR3 DNA sequence: TGTGCCTGGGGGGACAGGGGGCCCACTAGCTCTGGAAACACCATATATTTT.

The V and J genes are TRBV3-1 (or the pseudogene TRBV3-2) and TRBJ2-1; TRBD2 matches 13 bases. This CDR3 has 16 amino acids. With 4 bases clipped from V and 3 bases from J, the junction kept 3 bases outside the gene matches. Germline V gene lookup returns CDR1 LGHDT and CDR2 YNNKEL (reference sequence). The CDR3 loop reads CASSRLAGGLYNEQFF. The CDR3 coding sequence is TGTGCCAGCAGCCGACTAGCGGGGGGCCTCTACAATGAGCAGTTCTTC.

The chain uses TRBV10-3 and TRBJ1-5; a weak D match, TRBD1 (5 bases). V dropped 2 bases and J dropped 6 bases, with 11 bases sitting between them. This CDR3 contains 14 residues. CDR1 is ENHRY and CDR2 is SYGVKD in the germline V gene. CDR3 loop: CAISEEGNGQPQHF. CDR3 sequence (DNA): TGTGCCATCAGTGAGGAGGGGAATGGTCAGCCCCAGCATTTT.

This chain connects TRBV5-4 to TRBJ2-1; D assignment may be TRBD1 or TRBD2 (5 bases each). Germline loops: CDR1 SGHNT, CDR2 YYREEE (reference sequence). The V end lost 5 bases, the J end lost 0 bases, and 9 bases lay between the germline ends. This CDR3 spans 14 amino acids. This CDR3 is CASSSGLSYNEQFF. CDR3 sequence (DNA): TGTGCCAGCAGTTCGGGGCTCTCCTACAATGAGCAGTTCTTC.

The V and J genes are TRBV19 and TRBJ1-2; D uncertain. The CDR3 has 14 amino acids. Germline V gene data show CDR1 as LNHDA and CDR2 as SQIVND (reference sequence). V lost 9 bases to trimming and J lost 8 bases, with 22 bases between them. The CDR3 region is CASLFNSGSGGYTF. For the CDR3, the DNA is TGTGCCAGCCTTTTCAATTCAGGATCGGGAGGCTACACCTTC.

In its sample, this clone was seen a few times. CDR3 coding DNA: TGTGCCTGGAGTGTAGGGACTAGCGTTTACACCGGGGAGCTGTTTTTT. This sequence encodes CAWSVGTSVYTGELFF. V gene TRBV30 combines with J gene TRBJ2-2; TRBD2 matches 10 bases. The junction had 4 bases not matched to a gene; V was cut back by 0 bases and J by 3 bases. Looked up from germline, CDR1 is GTSNPN and CDR2 is SVGIG (reference sequence). CDR3 length: 16 amino acids.

The table lists this clone with a count of one. The gene calls are TRBV7-2 and TRBJ2-5; D gene ambiguous. The V gene lost 1 base and the J gene lost 2 bases, with 8 bases spanning the gap. CDR3 length equals 14 residues. The germline gives CDR1 SGHTA, CDR2 FQGNSA. In DNA form, the CDR3 reads TGTGCCAGCAGCTTAGAGGCAAGACAAGAGACCCAGTACTTC. Its translation is CASSLEARQETQYF.

The chain carries TRBV7-2 and TRBJ2-1; D ambiguous. Germline V gene sequence: CDR1 SGHTA, CDR2 FQGNSA. This CDR3 comprises 13 residues. Between the trimmed V and J ends, which lost 10 bases and 6 bases, there was a span of 16 bases. CDR3 sequence reads: CATALSGINEQFF. In nucleotides, the CDR3 is TGTGCCACCGCCCTATCGGGCATCAATGAGCAGTTCTTC.

The chain has TRBV6-4 and TRBJ1-6; D is undetermined. There are 15 residues in the CDR3. The V gene lost 0 bases and the J gene lost 7 bases, with 10 bases spanning the gap. The germline CDR1 and CDR2 sequences are MRHNA and SNTAGT. CDR3 bases: TGTGCCAGCAGTGACTCTGGCGGATCCAATTCACCCCTCCACTTT. Amino acids: CASSDSGGSNSPLHF.

This clone was counted once. The chain has TRBV11-2 and TRBJ2-1; 7 positions agree with TRBD1. The CDR3 loop spans 15 amino acids. J gave up 4 bases and V 4 bases, and 7 bases lay outside the gene matches. The germline V gene has CDR1 SGHAT and CDR2 FQNNGV. CDR3 in DNA: TGTGCCAGCAGCTCCGGGACAGCCTTATACAATGAGCAGTTCTTC. This encodes CASSSGTALYNEQFF.

This CDR3 is CASSQRVDLETQYF. Written as DNA, the CDR3 is TGTGCCAGCAGCCAGCGAGTAGATTTAGAGACCCAGTACTTC. J is TRBJ2-5 and V is TRBV14, with unresolved D. The CDR3 extends over 14 amino acids. The germline V gene has CDR1 SGHDN and CDR2 FVKESK. The V end lost 3 bases, the J end lost 4 bases, and 12 bases lay between the germline ends.

The chain employs TRBV5-6 and TRBJ2-1, with 7 nucleotides matching TRBD2. Germline CDR1 SGHDT, CDR2 YYEEEE. The V segment lost 1 base and the J segment 6 bases; nucleotides outside the gene matches: 7. This CDR3 comprises 15 residues. CDR3 residues: CASSLRSPGGNEQFF. The CDR3 DNA is TGTGCCAGCAGCTTGAGGTCCCCGGGGGGCAATGAGCAGTTCTTC.

The V and J genes are TRBV6-5 and TRBJ2-2; 7 bases match TRBD1. Germline CDR1 MNHEY, CDR2 SVGAGI. The CDR3 totals 15 residues. V was clipped by 5 bases and J by 1 base; unmatched bases: 4. The CDR3 spells CASSLGQLNTGELFF. As DNA, the CDR3 is TGTGCCAGCAGTCTGGGACAGCTGAACACCGGGGAGCTGTTTTTT.

In this sample, this clone turned up once. V is TRBV5-4 and J is TRBJ1-2, with 10 bases fitting TRBD1. The CDR3 sequence is 18 residues long. V lost 2 bases to trimming and J lost 0 bases; unmatched junction nucleotides: 10. CDR1 SGHNT and CDR2 YYREEE come from the germline V gene (reference sequence). As DNA, the CDR3 is TGTGCCAGCAGCTTCGGGCGGGACAGGGGCTTGTCTAACTATGGCTACACCTTC. Encoded protein: CASSFGRDRGLSNYGYTF.

The rearrangement joins TRBV5-1 to TRBJ2-4, with 11 bases aligning to TRBD1. Germline assignment: CDR1 SGHRS and CDR2 YFSETQ. This CDR3 comprises 18 residues. The trim removed 4 bases at V and 0 bases at J, leaving 9 bases unmatched. The CDR3 sequence: CASSAGQGAAIAKNIQYF. The CDR3 DNA sequence: TGCGCCAGCAGCGCCGGACAGGGGGCCGCCATAGCCAAAAACATTCAGTACTTC.

The rearrangement joins TRBV18 to TRBJ2-4; 10 nucleotides match TRBD2. CDR1 KGHSH and CDR2 LQKENI come from the germline V gene. J lost 5 bases, V lost 1 base, and 2 bases had no gene match. The CDR3 runs to 15 residues. The chain's CDR3 is CASSPQSGGENIQYF. The CDR3 DNA reads as TGTGCCAGCTCACCACAGAGCGGGGGGGAAAACATTCAGTACTTC.

This clone was observed a single time. The chain links TRBV6-6 to TRBJ1-4, with D possibly TRBD1 on 6 matching bases. V gave up 6 bases and J gave up 7 bases, with 18 bases separating them. Germline CDR1 reads MNHNY; CDR2 reads SVGAGI (reference sequence). The CDR3 runs 15 residues. CDR3 region: CASRTSGGRGEKLFF. The CDR3 DNA reads TGTGCCAGCAGGACTAGCGGGGGGCGGGGTGAAAAACTGTTTTTT.

V and J are TRBV30 and TRBJ1-2, with 7 nucleotides matching TRBD1. The germline CDR1 and CDR2 sequences are GTSNPN and SVGIG (reference sequence). V lost 2 bases, J lost 8 bases, and 5 bases stayed unmatched. This CDR3 has 12 residues. CDR3 in amino acids: CAWSSGTAGYTF. CDR3 sequence (DNA): TGTGCCTGGAGTTCCGGGACAGCCGGCTACACCTTC. Together with reference TRBV30 and TRBJ1-2, the CDR3 gives the full variable domain: SQTIHQWPATLVQPVGSPLSLECTVEGTSNPNLYWYRQAAGRGLQLLFYSVGIGQISSEVPQNLSASRPQDRQFILSSKKLLLSDSGFYLCAWSSGTAGYTFGSGTRLTVV.

The chain carries TRBV6-6 and TRBJ1-5; TRBD1 aligns across 11 bases. CDR1 and CDR2 from the germline V gene are MNHNY and SVGAGI (reference sequence). The V and J ends lost 4 bases and 6 bases, in that order; junction bases with no gene match: 8. The CDR3 length is 16 residues. CDR3 bases: TGTGCCAGCAGTTCCTGGGACAGGGGGTCCCTTCAGCCCCAGCATTTT. This gives the protein CASSSWDRGSLQPQHF.